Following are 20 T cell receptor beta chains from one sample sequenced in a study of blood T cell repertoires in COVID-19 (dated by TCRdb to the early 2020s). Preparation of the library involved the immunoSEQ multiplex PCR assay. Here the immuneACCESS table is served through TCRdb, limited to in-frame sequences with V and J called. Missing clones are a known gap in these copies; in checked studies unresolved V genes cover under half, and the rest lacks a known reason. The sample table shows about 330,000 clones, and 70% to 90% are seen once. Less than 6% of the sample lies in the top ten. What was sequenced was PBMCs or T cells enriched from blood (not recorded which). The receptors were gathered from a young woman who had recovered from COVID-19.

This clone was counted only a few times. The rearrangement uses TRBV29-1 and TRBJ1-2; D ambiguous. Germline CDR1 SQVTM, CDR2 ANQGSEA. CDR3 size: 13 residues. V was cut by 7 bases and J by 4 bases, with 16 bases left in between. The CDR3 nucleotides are TGCAGCGCCCGTAAGGGCGGGAGCTATGGCTACACCTTC. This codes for CSARKGGSYGYTF. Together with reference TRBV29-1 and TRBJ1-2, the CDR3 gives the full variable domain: SAVISQKPSRDICQRGTSLTIQCQVDSQVTMMFWYRQQPGQSLTLIATANQGSEATYESGFVIDKFPISRPNLTFSTLTVSNMSPEDSSIYLCSARKGGSYGYTFGSGTRLTVV.

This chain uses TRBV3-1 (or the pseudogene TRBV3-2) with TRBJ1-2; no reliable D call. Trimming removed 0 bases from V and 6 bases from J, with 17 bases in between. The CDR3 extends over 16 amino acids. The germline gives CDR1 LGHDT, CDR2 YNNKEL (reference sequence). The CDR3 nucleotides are TGTGCCAGCAGCCAAGATCTTAGAGGGCCAGGACATGGCTACACCTTC. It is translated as CASSQDLRGPGHGYTF.

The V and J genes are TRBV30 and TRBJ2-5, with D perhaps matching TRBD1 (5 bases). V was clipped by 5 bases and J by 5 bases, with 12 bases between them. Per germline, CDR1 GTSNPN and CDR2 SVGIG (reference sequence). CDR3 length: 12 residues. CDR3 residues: CAWLGARETQYF. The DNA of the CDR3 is TGTGCCTGGTTAGGGGCAAGGGAGACCCAGTACTTC.

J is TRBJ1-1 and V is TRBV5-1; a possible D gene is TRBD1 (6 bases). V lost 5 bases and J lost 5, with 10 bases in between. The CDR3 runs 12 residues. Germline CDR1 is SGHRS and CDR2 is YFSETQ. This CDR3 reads CASRMTGTEAFF. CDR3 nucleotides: TGCGCCAGCAGGATGACAGGAACTGAAGCTTTCTTT.

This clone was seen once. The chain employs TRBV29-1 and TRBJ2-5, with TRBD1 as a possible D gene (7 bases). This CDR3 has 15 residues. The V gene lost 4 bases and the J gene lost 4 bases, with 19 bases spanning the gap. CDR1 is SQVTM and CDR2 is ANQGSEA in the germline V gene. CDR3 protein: CSVAHRGGAGETQYF. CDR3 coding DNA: TGCAGCGTTGCCCACAGGGGCGGAGCGGGAGAGACCCAGTACTTC.

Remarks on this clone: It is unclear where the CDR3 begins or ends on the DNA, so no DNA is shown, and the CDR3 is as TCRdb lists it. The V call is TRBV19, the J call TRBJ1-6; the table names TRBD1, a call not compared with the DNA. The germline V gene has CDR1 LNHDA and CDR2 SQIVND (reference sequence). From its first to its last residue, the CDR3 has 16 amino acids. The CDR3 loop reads CASTSVDRGTNSPLHF.

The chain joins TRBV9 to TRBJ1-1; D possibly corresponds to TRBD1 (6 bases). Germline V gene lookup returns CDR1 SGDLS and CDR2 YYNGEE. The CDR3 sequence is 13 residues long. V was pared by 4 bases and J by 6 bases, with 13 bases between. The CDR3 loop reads CASSLRGGPEAFF. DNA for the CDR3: TGTGCCAGCAGCCTAAGGGGGGGGCCTGAAGCTTTCTTT. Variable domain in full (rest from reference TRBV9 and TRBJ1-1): DSGVTQTPKHLITATGQRVTLRCSPRSGDLSVYWYQQSLDQGLQFLIQYYNGEERAKGNILERFSAQQFPDLHSELNLSSLELGDSALYFCASSLRGGPEAFFGQGTRLTVV.

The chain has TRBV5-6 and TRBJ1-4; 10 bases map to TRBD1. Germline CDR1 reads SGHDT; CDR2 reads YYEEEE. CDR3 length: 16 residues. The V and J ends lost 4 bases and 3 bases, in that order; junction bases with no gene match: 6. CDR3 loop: CASSDRTGGANEKLFF. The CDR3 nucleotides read TGTGCCAGCAGCGACAGGACAGGGGGGGCTAATGAAAAACTGTTTTTT.

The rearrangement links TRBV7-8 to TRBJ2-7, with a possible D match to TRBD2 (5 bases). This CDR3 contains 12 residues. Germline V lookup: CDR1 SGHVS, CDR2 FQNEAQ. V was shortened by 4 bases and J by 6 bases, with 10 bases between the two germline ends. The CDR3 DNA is TGTGCCAGCAGCTCGGACTTGGGCGAGCAGTACTTC. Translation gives CASSSDLGEQYF.

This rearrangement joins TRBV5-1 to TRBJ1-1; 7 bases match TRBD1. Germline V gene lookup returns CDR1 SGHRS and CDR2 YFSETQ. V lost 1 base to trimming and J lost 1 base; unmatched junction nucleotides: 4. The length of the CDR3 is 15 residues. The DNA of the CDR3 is TGCGCCAGCAGCTTGCAAGGGGGCGAGAACACTGAAGCTTTCTTT. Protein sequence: CASSLQGGENTEAFF.

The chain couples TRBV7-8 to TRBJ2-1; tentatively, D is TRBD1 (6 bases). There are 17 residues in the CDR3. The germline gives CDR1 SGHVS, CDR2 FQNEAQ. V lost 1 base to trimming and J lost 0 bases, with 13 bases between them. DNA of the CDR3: TGTGCCAGCAGCTTAGGGGTGACAGGAAACTCCTACAATGAGCAGTTCTTC. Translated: CASSLGVTGNSYNEQFF.

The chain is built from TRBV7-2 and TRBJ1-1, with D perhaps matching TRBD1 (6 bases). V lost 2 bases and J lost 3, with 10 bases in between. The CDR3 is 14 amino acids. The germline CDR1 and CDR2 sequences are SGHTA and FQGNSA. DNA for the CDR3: TGTGCCAGCAGCTTAAAGGGGGGGTACACTGAAGCTTTCTTT. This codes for CASSLKGGYTEAFF.

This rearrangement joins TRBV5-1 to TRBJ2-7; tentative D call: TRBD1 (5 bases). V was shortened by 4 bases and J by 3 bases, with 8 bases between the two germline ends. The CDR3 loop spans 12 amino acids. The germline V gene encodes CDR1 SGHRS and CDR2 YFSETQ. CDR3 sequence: CASSQDSYEQYF. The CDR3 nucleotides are TGCGCCAGCAGCCAAGACAGCTACGAGCAGTACTTC.

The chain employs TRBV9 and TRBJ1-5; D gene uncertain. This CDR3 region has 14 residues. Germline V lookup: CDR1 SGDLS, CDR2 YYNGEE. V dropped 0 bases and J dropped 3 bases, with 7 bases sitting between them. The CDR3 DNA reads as TGTGCCAGCAGCGTAGTTGGGCCCAATCAGCCCCAGCATTTT. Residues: CASSVVGPNQPQHF. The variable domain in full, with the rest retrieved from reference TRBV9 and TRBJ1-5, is DSGVTQTPKHLITATGQRVTLRCSPRSGDLSVYWYQQSLDQGLQFLIQYYNGEERAKGNILERFSAQQFPDLHSELNLSSLELGDSALYFCASSVVGPNQPQHFGDGTRLSIL.

The CDR3 loop is CASSPGGGGNQPQHF. Here the CDR3 DNA reads TGTGCCAGCTCCCCGGGAGGAGGGGGCAATCAGCCCCAGCATTTT. J is TRBJ1-5 and V is TRBV18; TRBD1 might be the D (5 bases). The V end was cut by 6 bases, the J end by 2 bases, with 14 bases between. Germline V gives CDR1 KGHSH, CDR2 LQKENI. This CDR3 region has 15 residues.

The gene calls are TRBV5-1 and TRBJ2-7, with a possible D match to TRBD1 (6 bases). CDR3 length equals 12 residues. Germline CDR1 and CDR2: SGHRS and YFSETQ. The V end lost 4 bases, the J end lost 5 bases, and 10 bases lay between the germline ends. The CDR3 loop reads CASSKDSDEQYF. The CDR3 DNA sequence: TGCGCCAGCAGCAAGGACAGCGACGAGCAGTACTTC.

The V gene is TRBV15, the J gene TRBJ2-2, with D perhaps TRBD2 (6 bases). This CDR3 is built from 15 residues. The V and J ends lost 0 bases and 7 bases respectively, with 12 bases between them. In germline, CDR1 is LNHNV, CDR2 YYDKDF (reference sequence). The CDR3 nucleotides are TGTGCCACCAGCAGAGATAGTACTAGCTACGGGGAGCTGTTTTTT. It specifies CATSRDSTSYGELFF. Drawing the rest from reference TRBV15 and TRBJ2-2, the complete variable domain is DAMVIQNPRYQVTQFGKPVTLSCSQTLNHNVMYWYQQKSSQAPKLLFHYYDKDFNNEADTPDNFQSRRPNTSFCFLDIRSPGLGDTAMYLCATSRDSTSYGELFFGEGSRLTVL.

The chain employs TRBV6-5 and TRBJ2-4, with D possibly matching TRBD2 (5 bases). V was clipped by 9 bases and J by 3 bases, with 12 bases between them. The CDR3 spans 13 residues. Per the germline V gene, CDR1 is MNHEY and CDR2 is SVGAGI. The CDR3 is CASGRDGKNIQYF. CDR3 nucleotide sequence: TGTGCCAGTGGCCGGGATGGCAAAAACATTCAGTACTTC.

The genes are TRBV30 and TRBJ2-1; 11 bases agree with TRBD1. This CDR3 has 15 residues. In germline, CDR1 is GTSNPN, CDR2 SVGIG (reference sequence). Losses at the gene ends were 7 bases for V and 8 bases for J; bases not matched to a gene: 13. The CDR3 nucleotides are TGTGCCTCGGATAGTAGGACAGGGGGCGCGTATGAGCAGTTCTTC. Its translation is CASDSRTGGAYEQFF.

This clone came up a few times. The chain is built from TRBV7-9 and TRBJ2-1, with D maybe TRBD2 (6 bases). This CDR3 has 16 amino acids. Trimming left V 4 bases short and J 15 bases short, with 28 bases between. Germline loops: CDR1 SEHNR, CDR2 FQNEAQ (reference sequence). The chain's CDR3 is CASSSPLLPGLGPRFF. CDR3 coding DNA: TGTGCCAGCAGCTCACCCCTTCTCCCGGGACTCGGCCCCAGGTTCTTC.